The clone carrying this T cell receptor beta chain showed up many times. CDR3 length equals 15 residues. V gave up 4 bases and J gave up 0 bases, with 12 bases separating them. Germline V gene sequence: CDR1 MDHEN, CDR2 SYDVKM. This sample was taken from a study of human T cells and chemical hapten exposure. At the level of the study: Per-sample variation in TCR yield stemmed mainly from small pooled library volume differences.

Time point described: healthy volunteer bleed at 2 weeks. Sequencing started from total RNA isolated from unfractionated whole blood. In the library, unique molecular identifiers were attached to individual cDNA molecules. TCRdb reprocessed the RACE reads via MiXCR and lists one record per CDR3 protein. The table shows about 130,000 distinct CDR3 sequences, with roughly 9.5% occurring only once. Sequencing was carried out using whole blood. This chain uses TRBV28 with TRBJ1-1; the D is unclear. The TCR comes from a male donor in good health. Some clones in this sample may be carry-over from other donors' samples. The CDR3 region is CASSWRGVLNTEAFF. CDR3 sequence (DNA): TGTGCCAGCAGTTGGCGTGGGGTCCTGAACACTGAAGCTTTCTTT.